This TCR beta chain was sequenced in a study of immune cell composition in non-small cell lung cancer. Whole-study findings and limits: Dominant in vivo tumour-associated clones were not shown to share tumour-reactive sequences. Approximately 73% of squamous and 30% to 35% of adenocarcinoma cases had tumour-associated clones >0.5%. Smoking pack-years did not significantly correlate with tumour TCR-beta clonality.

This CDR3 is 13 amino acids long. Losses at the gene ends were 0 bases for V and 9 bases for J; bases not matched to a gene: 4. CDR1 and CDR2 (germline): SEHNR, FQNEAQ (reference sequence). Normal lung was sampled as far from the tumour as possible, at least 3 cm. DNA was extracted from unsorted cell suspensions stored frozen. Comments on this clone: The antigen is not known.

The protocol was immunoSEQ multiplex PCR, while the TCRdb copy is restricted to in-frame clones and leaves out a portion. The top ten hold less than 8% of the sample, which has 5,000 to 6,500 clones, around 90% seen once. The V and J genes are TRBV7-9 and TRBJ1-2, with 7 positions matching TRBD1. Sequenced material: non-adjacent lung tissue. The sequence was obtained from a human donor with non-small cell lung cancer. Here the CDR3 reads CASSLAQGWRYTF. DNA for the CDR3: TGTGCCAGCAGCTTAGCACAGGGGTGGCGCTACACCTTC.